One sample yielded the 20 T cell receptor beta chains listed below, sequenced in a study of cytomegalovirus exposure and HLA in healthy donors. Profiled with immunoSEQ multiplex PCR; TCRdb holds only in-frame clones, not every one. The table shows some 250,000 clones, with more than 75% occurring only once. Sequenced material: PBMCs. All receptors come from a woman aged 30 to 39 in good health and CMV-seropositive.

The chain carries TRBV29-1 and TRBJ2-3; TRBD2 agrees at 8 bases. Germline CDR1 is SQVTM and CDR2 is ANQGSEA. V lost 6 bases, J lost 4 bases, and 12 bases stayed unmatched. This CDR3 has 15 residues. The CDR3, as DNA: TGCAGCGTCCCATCATGGCTAGCGGGTTCAGATACGCAGTATTTT. It yields the protein CSVPSWLAGSDTQYF.

The rearrangement links TRBV4-1 to TRBJ2-2; D is possibly TRBD1 (6 bases). The germline V gene has CDR1 MGHRA and CDR2 YSYEKL. CDR3 length equals 15 residues. Trimming removed 1 base at V and 6 bases at J, with 12 bases between. Here the CDR3 reads CASSQVPGVPGELFF. Here the CDR3 DNA reads TGCGCCAGCAGCCAAGTTCCAGGGGTGCCCGGGGAGCTGTTTTTT.

The chain carries TRBV28 and TRBJ2-3; 9 nucleotides line up with TRBD2. Unmatched junction bases numbered 10, after V lost 7 bases and J lost 5 bases. The germline CDR1 and CDR2 sequences are MDHEN and SYDVKM. CDR3 length: 15 amino acids. CDR3 bases: TGTGCCAGCACCACGATAGCGGGAGTAAGAGATACGCAGTATTTT. Protein: CASTTIAGVRDTQYF. Combining the CDR3 with reference TRBV28 and TRBJ2-3 gives the whole variable domain DVKVTQSSRYLVKRTGEKVFLECVQDMDHENMFWYRQDPGLGLRLIYFSYDVKMKEKGDIPEGYSVSREKKERFSLILESASTNQTSMYLCASTTIAGVRDTQYFGPGTRLTVL.

V usage is TRBV6-6 and J usage is TRBJ2-2, with 8 bases aligning to TRBD2. Germline CDR1 and CDR2: MNHNY and SVGAGI (reference sequence). The J segment lost 0 bases and the V segment lost 3 bases, leaving 0 bases of the junction unmatched. The CDR3 extends over 15 amino acids. The CDR3 protein is CASSYSGANTGELFF. In nucleotides, the CDR3 is TGTGCCAGCAGTTATAGCGGGGCGAACACCGGGGAGCTGTTTTTT.

Comment on this clone: Within the sample, other DNA sequences also encode this same CDR3. This chain uses TRBV2 with TRBJ1-1; TRBD1 matches 7 bases. The CDR3 loop spans 13 amino acids. CDR1 is SNHLY and CDR2 is FYNNEI in the germline V gene. After removal of 6 bases from V and 0 bases from J, the junction contained 1 base not matched to a gene. In nucleotides, the CDR3 is TGTGCCAGCAGCGGGACAGTGAACACTGAAGCTTTCTTT. Protein product: CASSGTVNTEAFF.

This chain links TRBV2 with TRBJ2-7, with D perhaps TRBD1 (6 bases). Germline-derived CDR1 and CDR2 are SNHLY and FYNNEI. This CDR3 is built from 15 residues. V was cut by 6 bases and J by 2 bases, with 17 bases left in between. The DNA for the CDR3 is TGTGCCAGCAGCCCCCTACAGGGTATAACCTACGAGCAGTACTTC. This gives the protein CASSPLQGITYEQYF.

V gene TRBV27 combines with J gene TRBJ2-1; the D is unclear. In germline, CDR1 is MNHEY, CDR2 SMNVEV (reference sequence). The germline V and J ends were trimmed by 7 bases and 2 bases, with 18 bases remaining between them. The CDR3 has 16 residues. In DNA, the CDR3 is TGTGCCAGCAACCCTCTGTTGGCTCATACCTACAATGAGCAGTTCTTC. This translates into CASNPLLAHTYNEQFF.

The rearrangement links TRBV7-8 to TRBJ2-7, with 8 bases lining up with TRBD2. Trimming cost V 5 bases and J 2 bases; bases outside gene matches: 8. CDR1 and CDR2 (germline): SGHVS, FQNEAQ. CDR3 size: 15 residues. CDR3: CASSGGSSGPYEQYF. CDR3 nucleotides: TGTGCCAGCAGCGGGGGGTCTAGCGGGCCCTACGAGCAGTACTTC.

This chain links TRBV6-5 with TRBJ2-1; maybe TRBD1 (6 bases). Germline V gene data show CDR1 as MNHEY and CDR2 as SVGAGI. Trimming pared 4 bases from V and 7 bases from J, leaving 14 bases between. The CDR3 runs to 14 residues. CDR3: CASSWNRVGNEQFF. The CDR3 DNA follows: TGTGCCAGCAGTTGGAACAGGGTAGGTAATGAGCAGTTCTTC.

This clone was seen a handful of times. The gene calls are TRBV4-2 and TRBJ2-1; TRBD2 agrees at 9 bases. The germline V gene encodes CDR1 LGHNA and CDR2 YNFKEQ. CDR3 length: 16 residues. With 1 base clipped from V and 3 bases from J, the junction kept 4 bases outside the gene matches. In DNA, the CDR3 is TGTGCCAGCAGCCAAGCCCTAGCGGGGCTCTACAATGAGCAGTTCTTC. This sequence encodes CASSQALAGLYNEQFF.

The chain employs TRBV19 and TRBJ1-5; no firm D call. The CDR3 is made up of 12 amino acids. Germline CDR1 LNHDA, CDR2 SQIVND (reference sequence). The V end lost 7 bases, the J end lost 7 bases, and 11 bases lay between the germline ends. This chain's CDR3 is CASNLEGQPQHF. CDR3 DNA sequence: TGTGCCAGTAACCTGGAGGGCCAGCCCCAGCATTTT.

A single count supports this clone. The chain joins TRBV19 to TRBJ1-5; no clear D gene. The CDR3 covers 15 residues. Between the trimmed V and J ends, which lost 3 bases and 4 bases, there was a span of 13 bases. CDR1 and CDR2 from the germline V gene are LNHDA and SQIVND (reference sequence). For the CDR3, the DNA is TGTGCCAGTAGTATTCGCGGGGAAACTAATCAGCCCCAGCATTTT. Translating gives CASSIRGETNQPQHF.

The chain carries TRBV29-1 and TRBJ2-1; 10 positions agree with TRBD2. After removal of 4 bases from V and 4 bases from J, the junction contained 13 bases not matched to a gene. Germline V gene data show CDR1 as SQVTM and CDR2 as ANQGSEA. The CDR3 is 17 residues long. CDR3 bases: TGCAGCGTTGTAACCGGACTAGCGGCATCATATTACAATGAGCAGTTCTTC. Protein product: CSVVTGLAASYYNEQFF.

The rearrangement uses TRBV9 and TRBJ2-5; TRBD2 matches 11 bases. The CDR3 runs to 15 residues. The junction had 5 bases not matched to a gene; V was cut back by 3 bases and J by 4 bases. CDR1 and CDR2 (germline): SGDLS, YYNGEE. CDR3 coding DNA: TGTGCCAGCAGCGCGACTAGCGGGGTGGGAGAGACCCAGTACTTC. Translated, it gives CASSATSGVGETQYF. Supplemented by reference TRBV9 and TRBJ2-5, the full variable domain reads DSGVTQTPKHLITATGQRVTLRCSPRSGDLSVYWYQQSLDQGLQFLIQYYNGEERAKGNILERFSAQQFPDLHSELNLSSLELGDSALYFCASSATSGVGETQYFGPGTRLLVL.

This chain uses TRBV28 with TRBJ2-7; TRBD2 matches 15 bases. Germline V gene sequence: CDR1 MDHEN, CDR2 SYDVKM. With 3 bases clipped from V and 4 bases from J, the junction kept 19 bases outside the gene matches. The CDR3 has 21 residues. The CDR3 sequence is CASSFPFVVNTGLAGGYEQYF. The CDR3 DNA sequence: TGTGCCAGCAGTTTTCCGTTTGTCGTGAACACCGGACTAGCGGGAGGGTACGAGCAGTACTTC.

The V and J genes are TRBV19 and TRBJ2-1, with 7 bases aligning to TRBD2. Germline V gives CDR1 LNHDA, CDR2 SQIVND (reference sequence). This CDR3 is 16 amino acids long. The V and J ends lost 3 bases and 5 bases, in that order; junction bases with no gene match: 10. DNA of the CDR3: TGTGCCAGTAGTATCCCTCCTAGCGGAGCTAACAATGAGCAGTTCTTC. Its translation: CASSIPPSGANNEQFF.

This rearrangement joins TRBV5-1 to TRBJ1-1; no clear D. Germline V gene sequence: CDR1 SGHRS, CDR2 YFSETQ. CDR3 size: 13 residues. With 0 bases removed from V and 11 bases from J, the gap between germline ends came to 14 bases. This chain's CDR3 is CASSLAGVGSAFF. CDR3 DNA sequence: TGCGCCAGCAGCTTGGCGGGAGTCGGATCGGCTTTCTTT. Based on the CDR3 plus reference TRBV5-1 and TRBJ1-1, the full variable domain is KAGVTQTPRYLIKTRGQQVTLSCSPISGHRSVSWYQQTPGQGLQFLFEYFSETQRNKGNFPGRFSGRQFSNSRSEMNVSTLELGDSALYLCASSLAGVGSAFFGQGTRLTVV.

The chain couples TRBV6-4 to TRBJ2-2; 8 positions match TRBD2. The CDR3 contains 14 residues. The V and J ends lost 5 bases and 7 bases, in that order; junction bases with no gene match: 6. The germline CDR1 and CDR2 sequences are MRHNA and SNTAGT. The CDR3 loop reads CASSTSGTNGELFF. In nucleotides, the CDR3 is TGTGCCAGCAGTACTAGCGGTACGAACGGGGAGCTGTTTTTT.

V is TRBV2 and J is TRBJ2-3, with a possible D match to TRBD2 (6 bases). Trimming left V 6 bases short and J 3 bases short, with 16 bases between. The germline V gene encodes CDR1 SNHLY and CDR2 FYNNEI. The CDR3 is made up of 15 amino acids. The CDR3 loop reads CASSAPRGSTDTQYF. The CDR3 coding sequence is TGTGCCAGCAGCGCCCCTCGGGGGAGTACAGATACGCAGTATTTT.

This chain joins TRBV9 and TRBJ1-2; no clear D gene. This CDR3 is built from 17 residues. Trimming stripped 0 bases from V and 7 bases from J, with 22 bases between. The germline CDR1 and CDR2 sequences are SGDLS and YYNGEE. This chain's CDR3 is CASSVGSGGRERFGYTF. The DNA of the CDR3 is TGTGCCAGCAGCGTAGGTTCGGGTGGCAGAGAAAGGTTTGGCTACACCTTC.